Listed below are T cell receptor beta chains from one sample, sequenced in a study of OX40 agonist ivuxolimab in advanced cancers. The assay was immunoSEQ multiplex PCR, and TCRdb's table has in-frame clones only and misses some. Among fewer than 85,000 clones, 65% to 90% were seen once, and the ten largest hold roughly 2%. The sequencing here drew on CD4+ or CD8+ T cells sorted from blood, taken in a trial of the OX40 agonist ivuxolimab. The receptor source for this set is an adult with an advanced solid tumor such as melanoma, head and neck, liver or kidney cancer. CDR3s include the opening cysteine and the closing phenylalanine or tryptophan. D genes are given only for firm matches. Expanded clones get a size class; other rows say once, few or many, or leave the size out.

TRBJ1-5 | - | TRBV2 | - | TGTGCCAGCAGTGAGGTAGGGTCGGGCGCTCAGCCCCAGCATTTT | CASSEVGSGAQPQHF
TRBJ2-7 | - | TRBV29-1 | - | TGCAGCGCTAGCCCAGGAGCCCAGATTGGAATCTACGAGCAGTACTTC | CSASPGAQIGIYEQYF
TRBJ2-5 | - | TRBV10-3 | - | TGTGCCATCAGTGAGTCAAGGGGGCAAGAGACCCAGTACTTC | CAISESRGQETQYF
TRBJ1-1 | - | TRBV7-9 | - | TGTGCCAGCAGCCTCGTTGGGCTGGGCGGTGAAGCTTTCTTT | CASSLVGLGGEAFF
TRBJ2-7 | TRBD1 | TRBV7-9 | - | TGTGCCAGCAGCCCGACAGGGGGCACGTACGAGCAGTACTTC | CASSPTGGTYEQYF
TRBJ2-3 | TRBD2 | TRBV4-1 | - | TGCGCCAGCAGCCCGGGGGGGACAGATACGCAGTATTTT | CASSPGGTDTQYF
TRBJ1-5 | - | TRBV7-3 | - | TGTGCCAGCAGCCTTTATCAGCCCCAGCATTTT | CASSLYQPQHF
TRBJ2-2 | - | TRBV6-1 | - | TGTGCCAGCAGAACAGGGAACACCGGGGAGCTGTTTTTT | CASRTGNTGELFF
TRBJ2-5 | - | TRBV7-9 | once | TGTGCCAGCAGCTTAATCGGGGAGACCCAGTACTTC | CASSLIGETQYF
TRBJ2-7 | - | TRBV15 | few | TGTGCCACCAGCGGCGGACCCGGCGGGGAGCAGTACTTC | CATSGGPGGEQYF
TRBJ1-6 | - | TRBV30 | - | TGTGCCTGGAGTGGGCCGAGGGATTCACCCCTCCACTTT | CAWSGPRDSPLHF
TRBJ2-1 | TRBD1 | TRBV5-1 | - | TGCGCCAGCAGCTTTGGACAGGGGAGCTCCTACAATGAGCAGTTCTTC | CASSFGQGSSYNEQFF
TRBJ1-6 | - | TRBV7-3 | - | TGTGCCAGCAGCTTAATTGTAGGTTACTCACCCCTCCACTTT | CASSLIVGYSPLHF
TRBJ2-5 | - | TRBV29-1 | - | TGCAGCGTGGAAGGAGGGGTTAGGGAGACCCAGTACTTC | CSVEGGVRETQYF
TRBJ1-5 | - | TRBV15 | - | TGTGCCACCAGCCGCGACCGCTACAATCAGCCCCAGCATTTT | CATSRDRYNQPQHF
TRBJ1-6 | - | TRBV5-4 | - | TGTGCCAGCAGCCCGGGACTGCGGAATTCACCCCTCCACTTT | CASSPGLRNSPLHF
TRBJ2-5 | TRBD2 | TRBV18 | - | TGTGCCAGCTCGTCGGGACTAGCACTGGAGACCCAGTACTTC | CASSSGLALETQYF
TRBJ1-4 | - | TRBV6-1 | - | TGTGCCAGCAGTGTTCGCCAGCTTAATGAAAAACTGTTTTTT | CASSVRQLNEKLFF
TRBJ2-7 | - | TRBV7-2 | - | TGTGCCAGCAGCTTAGCTTCCGGGGCCTACGAGCAGTACTTC | CASSLASGAYEQYF
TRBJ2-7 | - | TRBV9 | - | TGTGCCAGCAGCAGGGACGTTTACGAGCAGTACTTC | CASSRDVYEQYF
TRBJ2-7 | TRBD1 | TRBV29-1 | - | TGCAGCGTTGAAGATCTGGACAGGGCCGAGCAGTACTTC | CSVEDLDRAEQYF
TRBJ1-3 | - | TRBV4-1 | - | TGCGCCAGCAGCCAAGTGCCGGCCTCTGGAAACACCATATATTTT | CASSQVPASGNTIYF
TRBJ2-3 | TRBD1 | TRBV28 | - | TGTGCCGCCGGGACAGGCCCCACAGATACGCAGTATTTT | CAAGTGPTDTQYF
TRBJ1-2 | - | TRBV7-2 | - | TGTGCCAGCAGCACCCAACCCTATGGCTACACCTTC | CASSTQPYGYTF
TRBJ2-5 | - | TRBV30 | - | TGTGCCTGGAGTAGTGGGGGGGGCGGTTCCGAGACCCAGTACTTC | CAWSSGGGGSETQYF
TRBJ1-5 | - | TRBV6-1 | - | TGTGCCAGCAGTGAACGGGGTGGGGGAGCGATGGGTCAGCCCCAGCATTTT | CASSERGGGAMGQPQHF
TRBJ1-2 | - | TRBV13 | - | TGTGCCAGCAGCTCCCCAGGACAGCACTATGGCTACACCTTC | CASSSPGQHYGYTF
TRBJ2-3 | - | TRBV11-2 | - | TGTGCCAGCAGCCCAAGGGGGGGCCTCACAGATACGCAGTATTTT | CASSPRGGLTDTQYF
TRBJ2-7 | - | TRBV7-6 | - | TGTGCCAGCAGCTTAGTCGCCCAAAGCTCCTACGAGCAGTACTTC | CASSLVAQSSYEQYF
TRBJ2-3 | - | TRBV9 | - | TGTGCCAGCACCACCTCCGCGAGACCCACGACAGATACGCAGTATTTT | CASTTSARPTTDTQYF
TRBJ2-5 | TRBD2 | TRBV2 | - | TGTGCCAGCAGTGTAGGGCGGGGGCAAGAGACCCAGTACTTC | CASSVGRGQETQYF
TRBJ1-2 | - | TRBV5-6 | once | TGTGCCAGCAGCTTCCGGGACCCACAATCGTTTTTCTATGGCTACACCTTC | CASSFRDPQSFFYGYTF